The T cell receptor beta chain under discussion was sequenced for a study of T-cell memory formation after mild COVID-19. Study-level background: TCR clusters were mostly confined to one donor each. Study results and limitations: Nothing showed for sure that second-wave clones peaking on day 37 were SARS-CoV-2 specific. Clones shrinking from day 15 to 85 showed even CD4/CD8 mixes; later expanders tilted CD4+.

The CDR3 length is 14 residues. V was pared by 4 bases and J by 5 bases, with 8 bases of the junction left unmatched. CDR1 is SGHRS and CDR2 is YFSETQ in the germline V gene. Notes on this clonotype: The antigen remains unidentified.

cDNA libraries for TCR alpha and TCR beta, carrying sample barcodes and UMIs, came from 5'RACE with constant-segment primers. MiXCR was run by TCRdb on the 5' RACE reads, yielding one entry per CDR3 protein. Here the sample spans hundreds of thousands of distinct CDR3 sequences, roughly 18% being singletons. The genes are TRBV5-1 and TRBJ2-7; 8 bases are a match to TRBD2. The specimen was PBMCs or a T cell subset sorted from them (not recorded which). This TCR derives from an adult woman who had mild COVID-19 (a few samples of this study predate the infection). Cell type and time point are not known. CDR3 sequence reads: CASSPGLESHEQYF. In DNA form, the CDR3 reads TGCGCCAGCAGCCCGGGACTAGAAAGCCACGAGCAGTACTTC. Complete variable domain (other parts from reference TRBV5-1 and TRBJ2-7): KAGVTQTPRYLIKTRGQQVTLSCSPISGHRSVSWYQQTPGQGLQFLFEYFSETQRNKGNFPGRFSGRQFSNSRSEMNVSTLELGDSALYLCASSPGLESHEQYFGPGTRLTVT.